This record concerns one T cell receptor (beta chain) sequence. This CDR3 contains 15 residues. In germline, CDR1 is GTSNPN, CDR2 SVGIG (reference sequence). V was pared by 3 bases and J by 3 bases, with 17 bases between. As the sequencing template, cDNA was produced by extracting RNA and reverse transcribing it. Sequenced by immunoSEQ multiplex PCR; TCRdb stores in-frame clones only, minus some. Seen here are some 190,000 clones, 50% to 60% observed once, and the top ten hold 0.65% to 0.7%. This entry comes from a study of CD8+ T cells in alopecia areata. Study background: Dosing spanned 6 to 18 months on tofacitinib, then 6 months off drug.

The treatment was: oral pan-JAK inhibitor, 5-10 mg twice daily. Starting from PBMCs, sorting isolated CD4+ and CD8+ T cells. The rearrangement joins TRBV30 to TRBJ1-1; D remains ambiguous. The input for sequencing was CD4+ T cells sorted from blood, taken at week 4, from a patient treated with tofacitinib. The TCR comes from a human donor with alopecia areata. The CDR3 DNA follows: TGTGCCTGGAGGTCCAAAAAGGAACCTTACACTGAAGCTTTCTTT. It yields the protein CAWRSKKEPYTEAFF.